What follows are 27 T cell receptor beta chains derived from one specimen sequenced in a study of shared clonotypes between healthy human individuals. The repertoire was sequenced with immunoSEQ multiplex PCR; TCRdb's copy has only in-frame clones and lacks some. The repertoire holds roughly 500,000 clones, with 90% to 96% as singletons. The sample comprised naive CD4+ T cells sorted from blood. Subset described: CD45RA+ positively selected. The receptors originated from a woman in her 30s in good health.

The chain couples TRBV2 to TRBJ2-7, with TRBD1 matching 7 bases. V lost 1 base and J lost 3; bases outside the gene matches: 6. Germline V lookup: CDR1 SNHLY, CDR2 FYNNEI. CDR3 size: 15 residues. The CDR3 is CASSEEGAGGYEQYF. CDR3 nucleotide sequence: TGTGCCAGCAGTGAAGAGGGGGCAGGGGGCTACGAGCAGTACTTC.

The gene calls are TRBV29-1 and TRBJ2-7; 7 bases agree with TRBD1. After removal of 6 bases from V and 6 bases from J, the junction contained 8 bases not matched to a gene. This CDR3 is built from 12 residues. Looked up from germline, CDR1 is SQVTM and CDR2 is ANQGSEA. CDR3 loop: CSVVTGVSEQYF. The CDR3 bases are TGCAGCGTCGTTACAGGGGTAAGCGAGCAGTACTTC.

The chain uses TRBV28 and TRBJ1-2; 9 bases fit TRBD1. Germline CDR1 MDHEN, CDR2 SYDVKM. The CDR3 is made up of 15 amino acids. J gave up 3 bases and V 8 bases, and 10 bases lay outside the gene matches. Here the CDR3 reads CASHPERTGDYGYTF. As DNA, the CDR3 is TGTGCCAGCCATCCCGAGAGGACAGGGGACTATGGCTACACCTTC.

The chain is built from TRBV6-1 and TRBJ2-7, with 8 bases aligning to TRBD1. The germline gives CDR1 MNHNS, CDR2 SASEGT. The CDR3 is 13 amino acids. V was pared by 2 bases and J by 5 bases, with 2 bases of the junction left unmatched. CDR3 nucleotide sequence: TGTGCCAGCAGTGAACGGACAGGGAACGAGCAGTACTTC. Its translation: CASSERTGNEQYF.

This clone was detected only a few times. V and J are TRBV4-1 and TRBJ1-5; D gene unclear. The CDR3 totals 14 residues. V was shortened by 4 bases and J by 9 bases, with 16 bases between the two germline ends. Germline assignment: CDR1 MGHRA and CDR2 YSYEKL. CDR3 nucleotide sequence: TGCGCCAGCAGCCTCGACTCATCCGGGTTGCCCCAGCATTTT. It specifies CASSLDSSGLPQHF.

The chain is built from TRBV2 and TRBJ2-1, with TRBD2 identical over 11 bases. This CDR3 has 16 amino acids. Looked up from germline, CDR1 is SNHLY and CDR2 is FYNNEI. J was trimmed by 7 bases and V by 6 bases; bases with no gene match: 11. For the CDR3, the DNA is TGTGCCAGCAGGAGGTACACTAGCGGGAGCCGTAATGAGCAGTTCTTC. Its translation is CASRRYTSGSRNEQFF.

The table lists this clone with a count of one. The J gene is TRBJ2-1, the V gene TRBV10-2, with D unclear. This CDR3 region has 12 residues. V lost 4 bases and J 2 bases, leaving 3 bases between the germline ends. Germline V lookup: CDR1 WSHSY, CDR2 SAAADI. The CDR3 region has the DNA TGCGCCAGCAGTGGAGCCTACAATGAGCAGTTCTTC. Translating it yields CASSGAYNEQFF.

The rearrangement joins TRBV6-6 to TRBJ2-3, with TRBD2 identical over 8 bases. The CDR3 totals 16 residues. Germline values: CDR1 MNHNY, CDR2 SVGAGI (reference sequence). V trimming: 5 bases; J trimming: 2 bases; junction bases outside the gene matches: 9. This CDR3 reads CASSKRTSGYTDTQYF. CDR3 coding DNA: TGTGCCAGCAGTAAAAGAACTAGCGGTTACACAGATACGCAGTATTTT.

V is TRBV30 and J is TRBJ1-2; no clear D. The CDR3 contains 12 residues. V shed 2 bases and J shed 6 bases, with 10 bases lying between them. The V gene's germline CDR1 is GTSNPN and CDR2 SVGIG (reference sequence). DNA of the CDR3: TGTGCCTGGAGTCAGCAGGTGGATGGCTACACCTTC. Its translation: CAWSQQVDGYTF. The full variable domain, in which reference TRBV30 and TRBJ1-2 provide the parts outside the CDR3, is SQTIHQWPATLVQPVGSPLSLECTVEGTSNPNLYWYRQAAGRGLQLLFYSVGIGQISSEVPQNLSASRPQDRQFILSSKKLLLSDSGFYLCAWSQQVDGYTFGSGTRLTVV.

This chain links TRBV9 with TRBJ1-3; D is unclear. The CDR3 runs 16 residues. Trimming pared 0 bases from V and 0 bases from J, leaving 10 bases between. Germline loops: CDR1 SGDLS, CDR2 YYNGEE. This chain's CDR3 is CASSVDHGVSGNTIYF. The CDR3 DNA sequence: TGTGCCAGCAGCGTAGATCACGGAGTCTCTGGAAACACCATATATTTT.

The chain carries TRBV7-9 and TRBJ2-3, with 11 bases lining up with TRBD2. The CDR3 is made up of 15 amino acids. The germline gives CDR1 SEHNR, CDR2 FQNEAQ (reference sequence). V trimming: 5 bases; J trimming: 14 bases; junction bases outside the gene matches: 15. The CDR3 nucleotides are TGTGCCAGCAGCCTGTCCCGGGGTAGCGGGAGGGATCGGTATTTT. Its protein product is CASSLSRGSGRDRYF.

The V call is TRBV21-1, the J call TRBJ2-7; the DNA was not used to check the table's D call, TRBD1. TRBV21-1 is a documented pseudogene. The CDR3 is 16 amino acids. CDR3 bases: TGTGCCAGCAGCAGATGGACAGGCCCTTTAACCTACGAGCAGTACTTC. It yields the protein CASSRWTGPLTYEQYF.

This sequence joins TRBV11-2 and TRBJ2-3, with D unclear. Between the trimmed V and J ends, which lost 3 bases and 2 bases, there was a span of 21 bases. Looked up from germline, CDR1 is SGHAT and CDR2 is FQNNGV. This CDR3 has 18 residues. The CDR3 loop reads CASSFLGLNEHPTDTQYF. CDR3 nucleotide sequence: TGTGCCAGCAGCTTCCTGGGTCTTAACGAACATCCCACAGATACGCAGTATTTT.

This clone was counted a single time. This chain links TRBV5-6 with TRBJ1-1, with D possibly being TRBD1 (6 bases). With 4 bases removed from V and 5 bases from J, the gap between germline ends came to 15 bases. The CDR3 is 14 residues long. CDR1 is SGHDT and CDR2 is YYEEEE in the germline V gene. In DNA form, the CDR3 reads TGTGCCAGCAGCCCATACAGGGCCCCGACTGAAGCTTTCTTT. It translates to CASSPYRAPTEAFF.

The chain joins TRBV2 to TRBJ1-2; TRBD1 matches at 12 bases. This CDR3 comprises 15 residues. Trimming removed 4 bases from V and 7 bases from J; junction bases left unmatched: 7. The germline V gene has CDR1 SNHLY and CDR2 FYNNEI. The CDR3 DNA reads TGTGCCAGCAGTGTCTCCGGGACAGGGGGCTCTGGCTACACCTTC. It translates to CASSVSGTGGSGYTF. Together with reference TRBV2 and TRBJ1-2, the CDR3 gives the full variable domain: EPEVTQTPSHQVTQMGQEVILRCVPISNHLYFYWYRQILGQKVEFLVSFYNNEISEKSEIFDDQFSVERPDGSNFTLKIRSTKLEDSAMYFCASSVSGTGGSGYTFGSGTRLTVV.

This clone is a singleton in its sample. DNA of the CDR3: TGTGCCAGCAGTGCAGACGAAGGGGGCTACACCTTC. Translated, it gives CASSADEGGYTF. The rearrangement joins TRBV6-6 to TRBJ1-2; D gene ambiguous. The length of the CDR3 is 12 residues. Germline V gene lookup returns CDR1 MNHNY and CDR2 SVGAGI (reference sequence). V gave up 5 bases and J gave up 8 bases, with 12 bases separating them.

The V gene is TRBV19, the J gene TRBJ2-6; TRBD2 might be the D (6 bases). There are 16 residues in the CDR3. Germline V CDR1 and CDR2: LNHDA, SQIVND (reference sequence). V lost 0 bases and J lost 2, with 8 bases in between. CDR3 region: CASSIDGGAGANVLTF. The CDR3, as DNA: TGTGCCAGTAGTATAGATGGCGGGGCTGGGGCCAACGTCCTGACTTTC. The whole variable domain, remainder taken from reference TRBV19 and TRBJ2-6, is DGGITQSPKYLFRKEGQNVTLSCEQNLNHDAMYWYRQDPGQGLRLIYYSQIVNDFQKGDIAEGYSVSREKKESFPLTVTSAQKNPTAFYLCASSIDGGAGANVLTFGAGSRLTVL.

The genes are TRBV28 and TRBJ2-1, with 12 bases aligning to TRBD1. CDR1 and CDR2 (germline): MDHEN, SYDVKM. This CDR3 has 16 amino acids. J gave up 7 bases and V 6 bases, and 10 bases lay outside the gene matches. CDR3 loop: CASSLGGTGGRNEQFF. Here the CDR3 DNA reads TGTGCCAGCAGCCTAGGGGGGACAGGGGGCAGGAATGAGCAGTTCTTC.

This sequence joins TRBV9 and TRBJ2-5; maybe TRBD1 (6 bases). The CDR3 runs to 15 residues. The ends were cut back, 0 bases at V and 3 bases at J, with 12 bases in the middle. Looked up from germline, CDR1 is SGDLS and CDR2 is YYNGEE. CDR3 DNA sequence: TGTGCCAGCAGCGTAGGACAGGTGGGGGAAGAGACCCAGTACTTC. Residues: CASSVGQVGEETQYF.

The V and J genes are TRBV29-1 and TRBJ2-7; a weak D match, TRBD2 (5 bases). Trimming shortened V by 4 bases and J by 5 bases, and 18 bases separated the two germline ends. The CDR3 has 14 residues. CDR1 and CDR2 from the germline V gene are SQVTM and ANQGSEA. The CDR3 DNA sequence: TGCAGCGTTGGGACCCGGGAATTTTCTAACGAGCAGTACTTC. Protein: CSVGTREFSNEQYF.

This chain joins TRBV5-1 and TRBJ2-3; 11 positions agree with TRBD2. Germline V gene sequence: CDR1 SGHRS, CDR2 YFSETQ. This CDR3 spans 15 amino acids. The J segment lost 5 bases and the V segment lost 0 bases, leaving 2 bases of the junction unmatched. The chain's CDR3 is CASSLGLAGGDTQYF. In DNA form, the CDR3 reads TGCGCCAGCAGCTTGGGCCTAGCGGGGGGAGATACGCAGTATTTT.

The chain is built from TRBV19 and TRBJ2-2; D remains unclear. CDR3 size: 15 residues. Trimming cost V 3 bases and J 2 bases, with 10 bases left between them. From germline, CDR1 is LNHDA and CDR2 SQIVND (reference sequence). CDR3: CASSMRTANTGELFF. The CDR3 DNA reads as TGTGCCAGTAGTATGAGAACCGCTAACACCGGGGAGCTGTTTTTT.

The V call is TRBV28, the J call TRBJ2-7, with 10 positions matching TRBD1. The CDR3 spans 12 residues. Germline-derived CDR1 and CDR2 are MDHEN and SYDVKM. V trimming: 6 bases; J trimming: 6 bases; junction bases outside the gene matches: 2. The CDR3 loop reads CASSRQGAEQYF. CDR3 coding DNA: TGTGCCAGCAGCCGACAGGGGGCCGAGCAGTACTTC.

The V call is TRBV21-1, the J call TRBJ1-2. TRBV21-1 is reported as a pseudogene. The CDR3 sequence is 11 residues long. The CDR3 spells CASNRRYGYTF. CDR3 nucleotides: TGTGCCAGCAACCGACGGTATGGCTACACCTTC.

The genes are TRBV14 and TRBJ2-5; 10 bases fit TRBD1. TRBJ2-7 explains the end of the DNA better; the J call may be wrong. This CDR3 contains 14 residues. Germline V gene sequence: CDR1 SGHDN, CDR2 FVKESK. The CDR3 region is CASSGGQGAYEQYF. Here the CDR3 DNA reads TGTGCCAGCAGCGGTGGACAGGGGGCCTACGAGCAGTACTTC.

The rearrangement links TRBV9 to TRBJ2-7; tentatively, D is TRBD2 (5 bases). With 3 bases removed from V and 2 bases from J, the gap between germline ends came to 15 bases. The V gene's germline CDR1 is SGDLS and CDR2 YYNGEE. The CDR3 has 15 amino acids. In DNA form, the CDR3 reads TGTGCCAGCAGCGGTGCCCTTTCGGGAACCTACGAGCAGTACTTC. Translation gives CASSGALSGTYEQYF.

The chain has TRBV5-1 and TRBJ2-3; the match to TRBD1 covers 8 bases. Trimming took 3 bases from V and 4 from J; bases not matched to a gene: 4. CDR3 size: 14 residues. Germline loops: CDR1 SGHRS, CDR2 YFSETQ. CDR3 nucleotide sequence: TGCGCCAGCAGCTATTCAGGGGGCGCAGATACGCAGTATTTT. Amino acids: CASSYSGGADTQYF.